This T cell receptor (beta chain) was recorded in a study of shared clonotypes between healthy human individuals. CDR1 and CDR2 (germline): SNHLY, FYNNEI. The CDR3 is 16 amino acids. The germline V and J ends were trimmed by 2 bases and 1 base, with 12 bases remaining between them. The data were produced by immunoSEQ multiplex PCR, yet TCRdb's version contains in-frame clones alone and is incomplete. The table includes about 700,000 clones, approximately 79% detected once. This clonotype was sampled from a woman aged 30 to 39 in good health. V is TRBV2 and J is TRBJ1-5; no reliable D call. Source material: memory CD4+ T cells sorted from blood. The subset was: CD45RA-negative fraction. The chain's CDR3 is CASSENGWGSNQPQHF. The CDR3 coding sequence is TGTGCCAGCAGTGAAAATGGGTGGGGAAGCAATCAGCCCCAGCATTTT.